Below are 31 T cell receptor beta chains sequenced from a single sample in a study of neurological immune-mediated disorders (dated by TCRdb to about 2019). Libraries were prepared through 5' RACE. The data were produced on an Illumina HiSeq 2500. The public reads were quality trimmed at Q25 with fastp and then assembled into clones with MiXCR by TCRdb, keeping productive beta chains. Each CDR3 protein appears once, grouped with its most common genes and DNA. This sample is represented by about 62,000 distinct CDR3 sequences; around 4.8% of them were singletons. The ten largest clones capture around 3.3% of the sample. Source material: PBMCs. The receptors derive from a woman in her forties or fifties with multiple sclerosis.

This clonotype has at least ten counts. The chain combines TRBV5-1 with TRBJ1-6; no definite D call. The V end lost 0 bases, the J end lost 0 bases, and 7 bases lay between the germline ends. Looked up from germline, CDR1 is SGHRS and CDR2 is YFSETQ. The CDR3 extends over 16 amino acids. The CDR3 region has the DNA TGCGCCAGCAGCTTGGGGTATGCCTCCTATAATTCACCCCTCCACTTT. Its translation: CASSLGYASYNSPLHF.

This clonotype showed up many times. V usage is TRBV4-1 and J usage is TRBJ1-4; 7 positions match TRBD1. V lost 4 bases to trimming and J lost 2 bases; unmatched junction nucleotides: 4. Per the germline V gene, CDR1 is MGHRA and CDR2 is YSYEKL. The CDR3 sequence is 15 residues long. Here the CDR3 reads CASSPRQGTNEKLFF. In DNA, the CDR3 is TGCGCCAGCAGCCCCCGACAGGGCACTAATGAAAAACTGTTTTTT.

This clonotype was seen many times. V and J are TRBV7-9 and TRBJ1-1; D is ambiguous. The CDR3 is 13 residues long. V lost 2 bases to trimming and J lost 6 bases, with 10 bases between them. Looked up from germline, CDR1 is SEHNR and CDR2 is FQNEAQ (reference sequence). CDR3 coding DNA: TGTGCCAGCAGCTTAAATACTGCAGCTGAAGCTTTCTTT. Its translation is CASSLNTAAEAFF. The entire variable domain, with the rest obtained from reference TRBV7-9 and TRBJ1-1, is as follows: DTGVSQNPRHKITKRGQNVTFRCDPISEHNRLYWYRQTLGQGPEFLTYFQNEAQLEKSRLLSDRFSAERPKGSFSTLEIQRTEQGDSAMYLCASSLNTAAEAFFGQGTRLTVV.

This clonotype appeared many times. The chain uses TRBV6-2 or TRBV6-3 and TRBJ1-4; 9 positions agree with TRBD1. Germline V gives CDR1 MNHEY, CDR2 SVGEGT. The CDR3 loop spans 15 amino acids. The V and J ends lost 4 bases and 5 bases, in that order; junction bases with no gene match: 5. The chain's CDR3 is CASSSPGTGNEKLFF. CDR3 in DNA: TGTGCCAGCAGTTCCCCCGGGACAGGGAATGAAAAACTGTTTTTT.

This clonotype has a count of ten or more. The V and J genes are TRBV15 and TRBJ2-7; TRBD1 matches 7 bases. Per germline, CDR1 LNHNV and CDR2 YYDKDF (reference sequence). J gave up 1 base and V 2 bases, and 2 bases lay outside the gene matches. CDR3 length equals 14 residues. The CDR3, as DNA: TGTGCCACCAGCAGAAGACAGGGATCCTACGAGCAGTACTTC. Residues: CATSRRQGSYEQYF. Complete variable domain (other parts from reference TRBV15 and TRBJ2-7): DAMVIQNPRYQVTQFGKPVTLSCSQTLNHNVMYWYQQKSSQAPKLLFHYYDKDFNNEADTPDNFQSRRPNTSFCFLDIRSPGLGDTAMYLCATSRRQGSYEQYFGPGTRLTVT.

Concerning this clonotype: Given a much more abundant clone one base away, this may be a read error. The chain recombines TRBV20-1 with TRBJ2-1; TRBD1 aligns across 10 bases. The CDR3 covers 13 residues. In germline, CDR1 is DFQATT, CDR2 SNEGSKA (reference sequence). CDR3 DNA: TGCAGCCAGCAGGGACAGGGGCCTTACGAGCAGTTCTTC. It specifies CSQQGQGPYEQFF.

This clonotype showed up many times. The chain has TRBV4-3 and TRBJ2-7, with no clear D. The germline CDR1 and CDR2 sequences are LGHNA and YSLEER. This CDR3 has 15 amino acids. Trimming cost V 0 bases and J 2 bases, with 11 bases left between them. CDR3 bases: TGCGCCAGCAGCCAAGATAGAGGCAGGACCTACGAGCAGTACTTC. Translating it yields CASSQDRGRTYEQYF.

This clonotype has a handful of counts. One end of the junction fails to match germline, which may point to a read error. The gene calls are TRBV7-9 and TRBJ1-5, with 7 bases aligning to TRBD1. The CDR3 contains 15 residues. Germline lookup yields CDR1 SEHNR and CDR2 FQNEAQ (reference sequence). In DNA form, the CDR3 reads TGTGCCAGCAGCTTAGGAGGGACAGAAAATCAGCCCCAGAATTTT. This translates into CASSLGGTENQPQNF.

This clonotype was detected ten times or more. CDR3 bases: TGCAGTGCTAGAGATCCCGACAGCTATGGCTACACCTTC. This codes for CSARDPDSYGYTF. The chain employs TRBV20-1 and TRBJ1-2, with D tentatively TRBD1 (5 bases). The V gene lost 0 bases and the J gene lost 4 bases, with 9 bases spanning the gap. Germline CDR1 DFQATT, CDR2 SNEGSKA (reference sequence). The CDR3 covers 13 residues.

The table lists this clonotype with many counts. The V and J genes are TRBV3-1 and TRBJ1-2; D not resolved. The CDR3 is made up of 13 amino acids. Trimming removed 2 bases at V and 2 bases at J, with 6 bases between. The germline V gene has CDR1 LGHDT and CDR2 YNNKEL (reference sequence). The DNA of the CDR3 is TGTGCCAGCAGCCAACCCCACAACTATGGCTACACCTTC. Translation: CASSQPHNYGYTF.

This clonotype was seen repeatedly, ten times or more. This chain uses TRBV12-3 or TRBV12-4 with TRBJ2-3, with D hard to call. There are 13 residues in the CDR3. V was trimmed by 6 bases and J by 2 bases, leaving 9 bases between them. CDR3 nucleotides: TGTGCCAGCAGGCCTTACTTCACAGATACGCAGTATTTT. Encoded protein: CASRPYFTDTQYF.

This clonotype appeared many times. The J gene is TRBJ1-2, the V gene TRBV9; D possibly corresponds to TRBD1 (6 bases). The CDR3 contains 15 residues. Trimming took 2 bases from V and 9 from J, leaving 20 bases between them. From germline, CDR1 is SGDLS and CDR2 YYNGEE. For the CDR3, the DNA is TGTGCCAGCAGCGTGCGCCTCGGGGGGACATATAGCTACACCTTC. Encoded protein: CASSVRLGGTYSYTF.

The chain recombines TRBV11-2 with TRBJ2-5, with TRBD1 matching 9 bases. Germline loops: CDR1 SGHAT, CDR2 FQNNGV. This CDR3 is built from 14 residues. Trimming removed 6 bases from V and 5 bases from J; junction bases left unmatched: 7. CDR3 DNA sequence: TGTGCCAGCAGTTTACAGGGGGCAGGGGAGACCCAGTACTTC. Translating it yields CASSLQGAGETQYF. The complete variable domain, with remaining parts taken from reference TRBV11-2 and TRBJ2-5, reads EAGVAQSPRYKIIEKRQSVAFWCNPISGHATLYWYQQILGQGPKLLIQFQNNGVVDDSQLPKDRFSAERLKGVDSTLKIQPAKLEDSAVYLCASSLQGAGETQYFGPGTRLLVL.

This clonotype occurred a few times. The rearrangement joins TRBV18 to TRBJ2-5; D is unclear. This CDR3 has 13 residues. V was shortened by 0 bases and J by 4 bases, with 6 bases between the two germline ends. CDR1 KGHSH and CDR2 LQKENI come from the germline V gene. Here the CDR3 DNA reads TGTGCCAGCTCACCACCTTCCGCAGAGACCCAGTACTTC. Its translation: CASSPPSAETQYF.

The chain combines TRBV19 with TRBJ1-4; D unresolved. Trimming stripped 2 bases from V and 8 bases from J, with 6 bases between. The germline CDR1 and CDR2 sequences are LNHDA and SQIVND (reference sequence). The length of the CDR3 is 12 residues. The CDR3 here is CASSIRSEKLFF. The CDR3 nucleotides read TGTGCCAGTAGTATACGTTCAGAAAAACTGTTTTTT.

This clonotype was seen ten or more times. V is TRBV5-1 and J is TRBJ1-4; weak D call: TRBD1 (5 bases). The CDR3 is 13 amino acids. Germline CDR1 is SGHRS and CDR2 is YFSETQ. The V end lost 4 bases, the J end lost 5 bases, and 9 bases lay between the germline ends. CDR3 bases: TGCGCCAGCAGCGGACACAAGAATGAAAAACTGTTTTTT. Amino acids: CASSGHKNEKLFF.

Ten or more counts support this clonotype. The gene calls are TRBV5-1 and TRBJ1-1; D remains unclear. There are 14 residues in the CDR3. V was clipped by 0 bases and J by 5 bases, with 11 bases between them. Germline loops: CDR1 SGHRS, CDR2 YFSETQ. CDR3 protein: CASSLVSWRTEAFF. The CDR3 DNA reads TGCGCCAGCAGCTTGGTTTCCTGGAGGACTGAAGCTTTCTTT.

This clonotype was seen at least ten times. In nucleotides, the CDR3 is TGTGCCAGCAGCCCCCAGGGGGCAGGATACTCTGGGGCCAACGTCCTGACTTTC. Translated, it gives CASSPQGAGYSGANVLTF. The chain recombines TRBV9 with TRBJ2-6, with 8 nucleotides matching TRBD1. V shed 4 bases, J shed 0 bases, and the junction held 9 bases outside the gene matches. Per the germline V gene, CDR1 is SGDLS and CDR2 is YYNGEE. The CDR3 covers 18 residues.

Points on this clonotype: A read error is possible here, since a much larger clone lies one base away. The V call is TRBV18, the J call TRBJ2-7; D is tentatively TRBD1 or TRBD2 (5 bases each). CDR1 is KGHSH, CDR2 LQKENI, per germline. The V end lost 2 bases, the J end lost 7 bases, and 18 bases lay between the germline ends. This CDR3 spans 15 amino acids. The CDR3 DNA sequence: TGTGCCAGCTCACCAATGACCGGGGCCTACAGAGAGCAGTACTTC. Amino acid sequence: CASSPMTGAYREQYF.

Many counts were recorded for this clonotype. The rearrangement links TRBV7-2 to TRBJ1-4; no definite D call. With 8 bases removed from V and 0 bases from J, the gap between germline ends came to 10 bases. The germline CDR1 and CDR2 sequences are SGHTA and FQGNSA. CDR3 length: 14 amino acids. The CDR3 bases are TGTGCCAGCGCCCCCTGGGCAACTAATGAAAAACTGTTTTTT. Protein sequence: CASAPWATNEKLFF.

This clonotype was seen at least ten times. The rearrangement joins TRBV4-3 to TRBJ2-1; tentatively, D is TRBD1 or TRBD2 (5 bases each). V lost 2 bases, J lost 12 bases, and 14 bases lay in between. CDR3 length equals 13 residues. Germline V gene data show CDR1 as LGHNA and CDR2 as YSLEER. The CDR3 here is CASSQTQDSGQFF. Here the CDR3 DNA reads TGCGCCAGCAGCCAAACCCAAGACAGCGGGCAGTTCTTC.

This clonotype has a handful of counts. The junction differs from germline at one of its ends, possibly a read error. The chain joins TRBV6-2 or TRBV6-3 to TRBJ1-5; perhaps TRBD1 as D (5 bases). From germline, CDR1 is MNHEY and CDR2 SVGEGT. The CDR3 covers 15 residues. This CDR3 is CASSNLRQGNQPQNF. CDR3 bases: TGTGCCAGCAGTAACCTGAGGCAGGGCAATCAGCCCCAGAATTTT.

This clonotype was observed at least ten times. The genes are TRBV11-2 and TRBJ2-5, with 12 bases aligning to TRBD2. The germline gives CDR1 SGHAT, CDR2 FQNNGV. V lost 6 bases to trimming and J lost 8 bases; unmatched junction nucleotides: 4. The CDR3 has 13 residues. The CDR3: CASSYGLAGTQYF. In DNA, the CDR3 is TGTGCCAGCAGTTATGGACTAGCGGGAACCCAGTACTTC.

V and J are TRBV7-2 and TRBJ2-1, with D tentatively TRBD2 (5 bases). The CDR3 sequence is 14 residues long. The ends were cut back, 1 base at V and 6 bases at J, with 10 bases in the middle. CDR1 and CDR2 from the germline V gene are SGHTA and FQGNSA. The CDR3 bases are TGTGCCAGCAGCTTAGTTGTTAGCGCCAATGAGCAGTTCTTC. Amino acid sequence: CASSLVVSANEQFF. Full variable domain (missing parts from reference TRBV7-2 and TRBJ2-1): GAGVSQSPSNKVTEKGKDVELRCDPISGHTALYWYRQSLGQGLEFLIYFQGNSAPDKSGLPSDRFSAERTGGSVSTLTIQRTQQEDSAVYLCASSLVVSANEQFFGPGTRLTVL.

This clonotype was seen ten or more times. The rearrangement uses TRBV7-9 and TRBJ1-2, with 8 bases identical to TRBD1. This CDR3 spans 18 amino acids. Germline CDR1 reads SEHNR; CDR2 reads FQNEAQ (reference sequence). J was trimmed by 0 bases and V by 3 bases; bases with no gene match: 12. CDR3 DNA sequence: TGTGCCAGCAGCTTCCCTCCCGGGACAGGCTGGGCTAACTATGGCTACACCTTC. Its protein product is CASSFPPGTGWANYGYTF.

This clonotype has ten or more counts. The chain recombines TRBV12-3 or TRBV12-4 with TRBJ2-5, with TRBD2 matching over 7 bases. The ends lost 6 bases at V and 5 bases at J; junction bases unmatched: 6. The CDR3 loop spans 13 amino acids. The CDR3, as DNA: TGTGCCAGCAGCCCCAACGGGAGGGAGACCCAGTACTTC. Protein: CASSPNGRETQYF.

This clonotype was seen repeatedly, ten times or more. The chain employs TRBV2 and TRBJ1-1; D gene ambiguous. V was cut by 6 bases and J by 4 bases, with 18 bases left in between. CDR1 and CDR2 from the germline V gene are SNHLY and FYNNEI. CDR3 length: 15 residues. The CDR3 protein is CASRDTTLGLTEAFF. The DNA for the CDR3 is TGTGCCAGCAGAGACACGACACTTGGGCTCACTGAAGCTTTCTTT.

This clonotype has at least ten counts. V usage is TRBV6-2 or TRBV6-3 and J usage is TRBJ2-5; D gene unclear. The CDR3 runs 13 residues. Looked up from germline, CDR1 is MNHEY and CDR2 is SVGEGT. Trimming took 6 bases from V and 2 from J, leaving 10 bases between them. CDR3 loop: CASRDPGQETQYF. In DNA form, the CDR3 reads TGTGCCAGCAGGGACCCAGGACAAGAGACCCAGTACTTC.

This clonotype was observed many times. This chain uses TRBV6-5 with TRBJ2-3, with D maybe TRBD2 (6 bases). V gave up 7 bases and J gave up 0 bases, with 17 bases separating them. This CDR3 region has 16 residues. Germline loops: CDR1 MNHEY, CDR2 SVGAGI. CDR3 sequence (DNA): TGTGCCAGCACACACCTTGGTGGGACTAGCACAGATACGCAGTATTTT. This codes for CASTHLGGTSTDTQYF.

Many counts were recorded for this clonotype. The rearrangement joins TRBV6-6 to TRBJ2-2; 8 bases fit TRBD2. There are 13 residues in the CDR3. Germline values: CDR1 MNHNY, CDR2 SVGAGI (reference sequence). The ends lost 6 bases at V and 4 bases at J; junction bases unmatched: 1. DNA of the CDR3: TGTGCCAGCAGGGCGGGGGGCACCGGGGAGCTGTTTTTT. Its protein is CASRAGGTGELFF.

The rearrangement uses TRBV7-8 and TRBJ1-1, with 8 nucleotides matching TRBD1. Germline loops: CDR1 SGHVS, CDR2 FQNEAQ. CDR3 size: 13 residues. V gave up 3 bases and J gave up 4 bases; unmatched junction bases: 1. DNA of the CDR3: TGTGCCAGCAGCTTCGGACAGGGCACTGAAGCTTTCTTT. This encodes CASSFGQGTEAFF.